This TCR beta chain was found in a study of T cells in Graves' hyperthyroidism and ophthalmopathy. Amplification yielded TCR beta CDR3 regions, with RNA transcripts as the source. In the first-round RT-PCR of the TCR CDR3, the HTBI primer set was used. TCRdb re-called the multiplex PCR reads with MiXCR, one entry per CDR3 protein. The sample holds hundreds of thousands of distinct CDR3 sequences, 24% seen once. The study included ophthalmopathy patients with Clinical Activity Score at least 3, NOSPECS grade at least 4 and duration under 3 months. Patients were excluded because of uncontrolled infection, other autoimmune disease, pregnancy or lactation. This clonotype was observed many times. Germline V gene sequence: CDR1 SGHAT, CDR2 FQDESV (reference sequence). This CDR3 has 14 amino acids. The J segment lost 5 bases and the V segment lost 5 bases, leaving 7 bases of the junction unmatched.

The origin of this receptor is a woman aged 25 to 39 with Graves' ophthalmopathy. This chain uses TRBV11-1 with TRBJ2-7; 9 bases align to TRBD1. The sample comprised blood. CDR3 sequence reads: CASSDRDRDHEQYF. The CDR3 nucleotides are TGTGCCAGCAGCGACCGGGACAGGGACCACGAGCAGTACTTC. The entire variable domain, with the rest obtained from reference TRBV11-1 and TRBJ2-7, is as follows: EAEVAQSPRYKITEKSQAVAFWCDPISGHATLYWYRQILGQGPELLVQFQDESVVDDSQLPKDRFSAERLKGVDSTLKIQPAELGDSAMYLCASSDRDRDHEQYFGPGTRLTVT.